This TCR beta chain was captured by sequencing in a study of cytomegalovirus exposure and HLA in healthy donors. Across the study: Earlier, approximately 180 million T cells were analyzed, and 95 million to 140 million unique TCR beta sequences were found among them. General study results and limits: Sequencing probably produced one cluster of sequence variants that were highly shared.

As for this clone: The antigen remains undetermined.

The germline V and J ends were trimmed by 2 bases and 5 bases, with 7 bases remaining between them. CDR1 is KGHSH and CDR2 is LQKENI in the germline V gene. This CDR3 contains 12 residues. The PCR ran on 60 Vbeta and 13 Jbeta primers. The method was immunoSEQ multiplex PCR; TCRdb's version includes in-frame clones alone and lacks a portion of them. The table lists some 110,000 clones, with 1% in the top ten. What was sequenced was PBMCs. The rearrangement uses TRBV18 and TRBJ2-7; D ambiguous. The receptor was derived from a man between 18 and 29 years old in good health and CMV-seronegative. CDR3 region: CASSPGQDEQYF. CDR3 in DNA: TGTGCCAGCTCACCAGGGCAGGACGAGCAGTACTTC. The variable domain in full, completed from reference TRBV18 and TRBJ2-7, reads NAGVMQNPRHLVRRRGQEARLRCSPMKGHSHVYWYRQLPEEGLKFMVYLQKENIIDESGMPKERFSAEFPKEGPSILRIQQVVRGDSAAYFCASSPGQDEQYFGPGTRLTVT.